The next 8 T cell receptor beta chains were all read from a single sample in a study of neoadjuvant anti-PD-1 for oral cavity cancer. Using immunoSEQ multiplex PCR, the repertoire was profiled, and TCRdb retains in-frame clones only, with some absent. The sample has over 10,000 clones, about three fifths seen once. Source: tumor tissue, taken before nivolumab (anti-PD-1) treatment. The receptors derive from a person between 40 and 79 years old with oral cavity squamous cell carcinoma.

The CDR3 nucleotides are TGTGCCAGCAGCTTGTGGAGGACAGGGTTGACAGATACGCAGTATTTT. It codes for CASSLWRTGLTDTQYF. The rearrangement joins TRBV5-4 to TRBJ2-3; 8 positions agree with TRBD1. This CDR3 has 16 residues. Germline values: CDR1 SGHNT, CDR2 YYREEE (reference sequence). With V trimmed by 1 base and J by 3 bases, 7 bases remained unmatched.

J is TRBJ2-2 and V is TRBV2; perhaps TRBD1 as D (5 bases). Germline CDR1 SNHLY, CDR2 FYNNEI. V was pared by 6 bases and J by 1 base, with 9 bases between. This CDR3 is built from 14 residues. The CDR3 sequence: CASRTALNTGELFF. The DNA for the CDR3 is TGTGCCAGCAGGACAGCCCTGAACACCGGGGAGCTGTTTTTT.

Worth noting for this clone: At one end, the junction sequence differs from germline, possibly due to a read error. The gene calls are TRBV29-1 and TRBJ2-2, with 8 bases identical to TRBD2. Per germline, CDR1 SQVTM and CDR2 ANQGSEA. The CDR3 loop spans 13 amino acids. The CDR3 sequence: CSVEGLNSGKLFF. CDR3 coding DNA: TGCAGCGTTGAGGGGCTTAATAGCGGGAAGCTGTTTTTT.

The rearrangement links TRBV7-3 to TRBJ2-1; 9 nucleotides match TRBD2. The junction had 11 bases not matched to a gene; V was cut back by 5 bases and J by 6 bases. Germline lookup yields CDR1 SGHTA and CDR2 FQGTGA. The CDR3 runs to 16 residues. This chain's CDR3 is CASSPVAGAIINEQFF. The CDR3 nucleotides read TGTGCCAGCAGCCCGGTAGCGGGAGCGATTATCAATGAGCAGTTCTTC.

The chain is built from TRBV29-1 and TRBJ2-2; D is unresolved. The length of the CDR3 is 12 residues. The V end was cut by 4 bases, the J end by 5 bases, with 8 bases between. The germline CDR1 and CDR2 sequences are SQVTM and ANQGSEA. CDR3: CSVVKGTGELFF. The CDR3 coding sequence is TGCAGCGTTGTTAAGGGAACCGGGGAGCTGTTTTTT.

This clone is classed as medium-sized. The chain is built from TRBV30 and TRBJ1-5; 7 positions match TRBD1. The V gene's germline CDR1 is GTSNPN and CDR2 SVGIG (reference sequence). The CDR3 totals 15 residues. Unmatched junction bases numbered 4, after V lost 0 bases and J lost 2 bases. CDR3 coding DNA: TGTGCCTGGAGTGTCCAGGGGGTGGGCAATCAGCCCCAGCATTTT. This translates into CAWSVQGVGNQPQHF.

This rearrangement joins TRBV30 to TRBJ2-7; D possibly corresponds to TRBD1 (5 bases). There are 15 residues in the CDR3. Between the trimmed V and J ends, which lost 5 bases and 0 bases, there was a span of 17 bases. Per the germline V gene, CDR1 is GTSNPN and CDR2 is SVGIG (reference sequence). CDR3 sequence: CAWGPPTVSSYEQYF. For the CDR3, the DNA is TGTGCCTGGGGTCCCCCGACAGTCAGCTCCTACGAGCAGTACTTC.

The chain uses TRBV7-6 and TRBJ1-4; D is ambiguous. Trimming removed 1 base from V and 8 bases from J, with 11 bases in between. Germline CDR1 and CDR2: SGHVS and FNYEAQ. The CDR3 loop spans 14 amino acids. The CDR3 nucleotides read TGTGCCAGCAGCTTAGGACAAGGGTACGAAAAACTGTTTTTT. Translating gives CASSLGQGYEKLFF.